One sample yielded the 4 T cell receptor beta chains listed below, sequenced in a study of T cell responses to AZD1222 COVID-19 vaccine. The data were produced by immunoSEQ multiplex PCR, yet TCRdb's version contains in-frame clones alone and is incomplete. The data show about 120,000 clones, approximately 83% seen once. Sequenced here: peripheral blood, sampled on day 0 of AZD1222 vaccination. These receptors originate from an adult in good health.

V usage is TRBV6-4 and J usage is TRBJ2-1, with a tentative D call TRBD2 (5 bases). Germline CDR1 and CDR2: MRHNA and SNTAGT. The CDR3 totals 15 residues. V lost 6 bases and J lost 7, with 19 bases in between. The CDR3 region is CASSAEGGSSNEQFF. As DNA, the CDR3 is TGTGCCAGCAGCGCCGAAGGTGGGAGCTCGAATGAGCAGTTCTTC.

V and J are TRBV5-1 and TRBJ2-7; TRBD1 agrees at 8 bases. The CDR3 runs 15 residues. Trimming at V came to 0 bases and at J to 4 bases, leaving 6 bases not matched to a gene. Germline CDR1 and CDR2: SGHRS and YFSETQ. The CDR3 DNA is TGCGCCAGCAGCTTGGGGCAGGGGGCCGGGTACGAGCAGTACTTC. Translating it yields CASSLGQGAGYEQYF.

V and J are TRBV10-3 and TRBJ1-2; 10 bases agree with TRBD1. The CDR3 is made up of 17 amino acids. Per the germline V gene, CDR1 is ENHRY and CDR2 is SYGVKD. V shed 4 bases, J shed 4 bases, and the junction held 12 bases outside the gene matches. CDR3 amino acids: CAISGSQLDRGAYGYTF. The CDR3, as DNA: TGTGCCATCAGTGGGTCACAGCTGGACAGGGGGGCCTATGGCTACACCTTC.

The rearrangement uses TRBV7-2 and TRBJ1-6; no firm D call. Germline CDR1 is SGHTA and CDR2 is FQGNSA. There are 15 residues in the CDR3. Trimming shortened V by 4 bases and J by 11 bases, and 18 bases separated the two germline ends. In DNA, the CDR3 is TGTGCCAGCAGCTCCCCTGGCGTCGTCAGGCCACCCCTCCACTTT. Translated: CASSSPGVVRPPLHF.